The clone carrying this T cell receptor beta chain was seen a handful of times. Original processing methods: Estimated nucleated cell counts came from reference gene primer amplification. Assay used: immunoSEQ multiplex PCR; TCRdb lists only in-frame clones, some missing. The V and J calls and the clone size are those of that table, but D and trimming were determined from the DNA. The sample lists around 250,000 clones; roughly 84% were seen once. This specimen belongs to a study of blood T cell repertoires in COVID-19. Study information: Acute and convalescent COVID-19 samples came from the United States, Italy and Spain. T cells, B-cell-depleted T cells, or PBMCs provided the cDNA or gDNA that served as material.

The CDR3 runs 14 residues. After removal of 5 bases from V and 3 bases from J, the junction contained 4 bases not matched to a gene. Germline V gene lookup returns CDR1 SGHAT and CDR2 FQDESV (reference sequence). Source material: peripheral blood. This receptor was identified in a woman aged 40 to 50 who had recovered from COVID-19. V gene TRBV11-1 combines with J gene TRBJ2-7; 10 positions match TRBD2. CDR3 amino acids: CASSTRTSGYEQYF. In DNA, the CDR3 is TGTGCCAGCAGCACCAGGACTAGCGGCTACGAGCAGTACTTC.